These 17 T cell receptor beta chains share one sample of origin, sequenced in a study of blood T cell repertoires in COVID-19. Some clones are missing from TCRdb's copy, which holds only in-frame ones; the method was immunoSEQ multiplex PCR. The sample has a few hundred thousand clones; approximately 88% are singletons. Sequencing was carried out using peripheral blood. These TCRs come from a man aged 45 to 65 with acute or convalescent COVID-19.

The chain joins TRBV6-6 to TRBJ2-7; tentative D call: TRBD1 (5 bases). The CDR3 runs 13 residues. Germline CDR1 MNHNY, CDR2 SVGAGI (reference sequence). V lost 6 bases to trimming and J lost 0 bases, with 9 bases between them. Here the CDR3 reads CASRETASYEQYF. The CDR3 bases are TGTGCCAGCAGGGAGACAGCCTCCTACGAGCAGTACTTC.

The rearrangement uses TRBV4-1 and TRBJ1-3, with D possibly TRBD1 on 5 matching bases. This CDR3 is 16 amino acids long. Trimming took 4 bases from V and 3 from J, leaving 16 bases between them. Germline V gene sequence: CDR1 MGHRA, CDR2 YSYEKL. The CDR3 DNA follows: TGCGCCAGCAGCCGGACACTCCGGGCAGGTGGAAACACCATATATTTT. Translated, it gives CASSRTLRAGGNTIYF.

Concerning this clone itself: The same CDR3 is also encoded by other DNA sequences in this sample. The chain carries TRBV7-3 and TRBJ2-2, with D tentatively TRBD2 (6 bases). The CDR3 length is 15 residues. V shed 3 bases and J shed 0 bases, with 8 bases lying between them. Looked up from germline, CDR1 is SGHTA and CDR2 is FQGTGA. The CDR3 spells CASSFGGTNTGELFF. In nucleotides, the CDR3 is TGTGCCAGCAGCTTCGGGGGAACGAACACCGGGGAGCTGTTTTTT.

CDR3 sequence: CASRLGNTGELFF. For the CDR3, the DNA is TGTGCCAGCAGGCTCGGGAACACCGGGGAGCTGTTTTTT. The chain employs TRBV2 and TRBJ2-2, with D hard to call. Trimming pared 6 bases from V and 1 base from J, leaving 6 bases between. The CDR3 has 13 residues. Germline V lookup: CDR1 SNHLY, CDR2 FYNNEI.

This chain's CDR3 is CASSYSGVTSGNTIYF. Here the CDR3 DNA reads TGTGCCAGCAGTTACTCAGGGGTTACATCTGGAAACACCATATATTTT. The gene calls are TRBV6-5 and TRBJ1-3; a possible D gene is TRBD1 (5 bases). The V end was cut by 0 bases, the J end by 1 base, with 10 bases between. CDR1 is MNHEY, CDR2 SVGAGI, per germline. This CDR3 is built from 16 residues.

The chain has TRBV19 and TRBJ1-1, with D maybe TRBD1 (5 bases). V gave up 4 bases and J gave up 11 bases, with 26 bases separating them. The CDR3 has 16 amino acids. From germline, CDR1 is LNHDA and CDR2 SQIVND (reference sequence). Here the CDR3 DNA reads TGTGCCAGTAGTACCCGACAGTATGTTCCGCCTTTCCGGGCTTTCTTT. It is translated as CASSTRQYVPPFRAFF.

V and J are TRBV11-2 and TRBJ2-7; D is unresolved. The germline V gene encodes CDR1 SGHAT and CDR2 FQNNGV. CDR3 length: 13 residues. V lost 1 base to trimming and J lost 2 bases, with 6 bases between them. The CDR3 coding sequence is TGTGCCAGCAGCTTAGGGCAAACCTACGAGCAGTACTTC. Translation: CASSLGQTYEQYF.

V is TRBV5-1 and J is TRBJ1-4; D not resolved. There are 15 residues in the CDR3. Germline V lookup: CDR1 SGHRS, CDR2 YFSETQ. Trimming shortened V by 4 bases and J by 8 bases, and 18 bases separated the two germline ends. Here the CDR3 reads CASSPRWSREEKLFF. The CDR3, as DNA: TGCGCCAGCAGCCCCCGATGGTCCCGCGAGGAAAAACTGTTTTTT.

The rearrangement uses TRBV3-1 (or the pseudogene TRBV3-2) and TRBJ1-1; no clear D gene. CDR3 size: 13 residues. With 7 bases removed from V and 7 bases from J, the gap between germline ends came to 16 bases. CDR1 and CDR2 (germline): LGHDT, YNNKEL (reference sequence). The CDR3 sequence is CASNRPPSFEAFF. CDR3 sequence (DNA): TGTGCCAGCAACAGACCGCCCTCTTTTGAAGCTTTCTTT.

The rearrangement uses TRBV13 and TRBJ2-7; no clear D. CDR3 length equals 14 residues. V was cut by 0 bases and J by 3 bases, with 9 bases left in between. The germline CDR1 and CDR2 sequences are PRHDT and FYEKMQ (reference sequence). The chain's CDR3 is CASSLGSVGYEQYF. DNA for the CDR3: TGTGCCAGCAGCTTAGGGTCCGTCGGCTACGAGCAGTACTTC.

The V gene is TRBV19, the J gene TRBJ1-2, with 7 bases matching TRBD1. Germline trimming cut 5 bases from V and 2 bases from J; bases unmatched to any gene: 2. Per germline, CDR1 LNHDA and CDR2 SQIVND (reference sequence). CDR3 length equals 13 residues. The CDR3: CASSLGQNYGYTF. CDR3 sequence (DNA): TGTGCCAGTAGTTTGGGACAGAACTATGGCTACACCTTC.

The chain uses TRBV27 and TRBJ2-2, with TRBD2 matching 8 bases. The CDR3 extends over 16 amino acids. The V gene's germline CDR1 is MNHEY and CDR2 SMNVEV (reference sequence). V gave up 5 bases and J gave up 6 bases; unmatched junction bases: 11. The CDR3 here is CASSLSGTRFSGELFF. The CDR3 DNA reads as TGTGCCAGCAGTCTTTCCGGGACTAGATTCTCCGGGGAGCTGTTTTTT.

The rearrangement joins TRBV5-5 to TRBJ1-1; unclear D gene. Germline lookup yields CDR1 SGHKS and CDR2 YYEKEE (reference sequence). There are 15 residues in the CDR3. Trimming pared 5 bases from V and 0 bases from J, leaving 14 bases between. The CDR3 is CASSSHPGLNTEAFF. The CDR3 DNA is TGTGCCAGCAGTTCGCACCCGGGATTGAACACTGAAGCTTTCTTT.

This chain joins TRBV9 and TRBJ2-2, with 10 bases matching TRBD1. CDR1 SGDLS and CDR2 YYNGEE come from the germline V gene. Trimming at V came to 6 bases and at J to 6 bases, leaving 8 bases not matched to a gene. There are 15 residues in the CDR3. The CDR3 region is CASTPGTGVPGELFF. CDR3 nucleotide sequence: TGTGCCAGCACCCCAGGGACAGGGGTTCCCGGGGAGCTGTTTTTT.

The CDR3 DNA reads TGCGCCAGCAGCTTGGCCCGGGGGGGACAGACCTACGAGCAGTACTTC. Translation: CASSLARGGQTYEQYF. The chain links TRBV5-1 to TRBJ2-7; tentative D call: TRBD2 (8 bases). CDR1 and CDR2 (germline): SGHRS, YFSETQ. V shed 0 bases and J shed 2 bases, with 15 bases lying between them. The CDR3 sequence is 16 residues long.

The chain has TRBV5-1 and TRBJ1-2; D call uncertain. V was cut by 1 base and J by 2 bases, with 12 bases left in between. CDR1 and CDR2 (germline): SGHRS, YFSETQ. The CDR3 consists of 15 residues. The CDR3 nucleotides are TGCGCCAGCAGCTTGAGTGGGCATCCAAACTATGGCTACACCTTC. The encoded protein is CASSLSGHPNYGYTF.

The genes are TRBV3-1 (or the pseudogene TRBV3-2) and TRBJ1-2, with D possibly being TRBD1 (5 bases). Trimming shortened V by 0 bases and J by 4 bases, and 9 bases separated the two germline ends. Germline V gene data show CDR1 as LGHDT and CDR2 as YNNKEL (reference sequence). The CDR3 has 14 amino acids. The DNA of the CDR3 is TGTGCCAGCAGCCAAGATACAGGTAGCTATGGCTACACCTTC. Its protein is CASSQDTGSYGYTF.